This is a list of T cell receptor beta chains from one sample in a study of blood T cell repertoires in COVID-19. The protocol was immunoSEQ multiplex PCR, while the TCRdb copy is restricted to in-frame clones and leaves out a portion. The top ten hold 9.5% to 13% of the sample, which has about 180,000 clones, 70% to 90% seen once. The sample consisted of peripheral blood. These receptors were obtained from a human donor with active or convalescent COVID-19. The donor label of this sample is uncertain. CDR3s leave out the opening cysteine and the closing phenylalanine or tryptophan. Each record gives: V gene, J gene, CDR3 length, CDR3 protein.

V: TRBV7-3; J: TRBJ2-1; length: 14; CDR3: ASSVDRAVPINEQF
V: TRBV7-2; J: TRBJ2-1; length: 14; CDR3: ASSLGQTFTYNEQF
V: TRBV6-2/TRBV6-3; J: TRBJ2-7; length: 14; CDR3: ASSYTGTSLSYEQY
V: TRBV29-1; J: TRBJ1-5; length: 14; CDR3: SVLTAGRGMDQPQH
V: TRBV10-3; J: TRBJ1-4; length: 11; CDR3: AISEQGAEKLF
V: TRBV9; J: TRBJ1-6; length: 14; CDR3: ASSVGTGGRDSPLH
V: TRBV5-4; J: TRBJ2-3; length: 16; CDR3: ASSLDGLAGGGSDTQY
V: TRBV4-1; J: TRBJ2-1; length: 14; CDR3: ASSQGPGQRSNEQF
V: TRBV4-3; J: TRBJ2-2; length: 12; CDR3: ASRTSANTGELF
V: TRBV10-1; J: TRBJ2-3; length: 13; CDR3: ASSDRRGRLDTQY
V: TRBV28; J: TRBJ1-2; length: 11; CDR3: ASLQGLSYGYT
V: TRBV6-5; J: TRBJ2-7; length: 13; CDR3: ASSPTGGGSYEQY
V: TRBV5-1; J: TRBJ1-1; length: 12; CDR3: ASSFSLGDTEAF
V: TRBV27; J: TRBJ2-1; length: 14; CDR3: ASGLAGRSSYNEQF
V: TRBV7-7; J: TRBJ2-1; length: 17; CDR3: ASSLAQTSGRGPYNEQF
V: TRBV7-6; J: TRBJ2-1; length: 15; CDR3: ASAPGSAASQWNEQF
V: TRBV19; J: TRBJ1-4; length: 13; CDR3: ASRGSWQGGEKLF
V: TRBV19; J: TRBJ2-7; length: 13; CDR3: ASSISENLAGEQY
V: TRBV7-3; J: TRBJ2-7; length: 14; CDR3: ASSLAGGQTSYEQY
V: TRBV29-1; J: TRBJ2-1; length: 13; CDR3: SVGGSRDSYNEQF
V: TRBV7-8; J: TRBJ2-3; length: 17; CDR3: ASSPSRAGEAFSTDTQY
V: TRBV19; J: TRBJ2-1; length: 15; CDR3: ASSIASGGSSYNEQF
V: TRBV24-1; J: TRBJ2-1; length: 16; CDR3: ATSDFSQGIRGMDEQF
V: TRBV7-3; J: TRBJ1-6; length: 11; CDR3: ASSLNPPSPLH
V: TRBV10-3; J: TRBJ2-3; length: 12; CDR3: AISSSGSKDTQY
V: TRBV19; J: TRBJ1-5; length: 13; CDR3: ASRMAGSSNQPQH
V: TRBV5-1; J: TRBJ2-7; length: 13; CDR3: ASSLGSGGPYEQY
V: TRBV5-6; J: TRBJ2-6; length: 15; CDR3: ASSLGGAGSGANVLT
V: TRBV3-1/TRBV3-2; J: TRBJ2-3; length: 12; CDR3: ASSLTSGTDTQY
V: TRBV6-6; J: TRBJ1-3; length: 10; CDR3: ASTGGRNTIY
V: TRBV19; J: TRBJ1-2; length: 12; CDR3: ASIGGARGNGYT
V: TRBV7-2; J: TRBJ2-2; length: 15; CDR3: ASSQSTGALGTGELF
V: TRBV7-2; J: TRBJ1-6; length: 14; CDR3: ASSPTYSSYNSPLH
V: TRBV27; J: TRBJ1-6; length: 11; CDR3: ASSYRENSPLH
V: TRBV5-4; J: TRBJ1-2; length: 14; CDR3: ASSYVHEGLGDGYT
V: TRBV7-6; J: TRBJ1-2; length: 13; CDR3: ASSPRFGTGDSYT
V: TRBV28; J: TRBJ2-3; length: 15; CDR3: ASSPQDTGGGTDTQY